Below are 16 T cell receptor beta chains sequenced from a single sample in a study of CD8 T cells in ankylosing spondylitis. Whole-study findings and limits: About 8 highly homologous variants made up a TCR beta motif, and this motif appeared characteristic of ankylosing spondylitis blood.

TCRdb used MiXCR to reprocess the 5' RACE reads, holding one entry per CDR3 protein. The top ten hold around 0.92% of the sample, which has around 430,000 distinct CDR3 sequences, 17% seen once. Their antigens are not known. The sample taken for sequencing was blood, either unsorted or a sorted T cell fraction (not recorded which). Every receptor here comes from a male donor with ankylosing spondylitis.

This clonotype was observed a few times. This chain uses TRBV7-9 with TRBJ1-1; the D is unclear. Germline CDR1 SEHNR, CDR2 FQNEAQ (reference sequence). Trimming took off 2 bases at V and 0 bases at J, with 7 bases between the two ends. The CDR3 totals 14 residues. The CDR3 is CASSLSNMNTEAFF. For the CDR3, the DNA is TGTGCCAGCAGCTTAAGTAATATGAACACTGAAGCTTTCTTT.

This clonotype showed up many times. CDR3 nucleotide sequence: TGTGCCAGCAGCTTAGCAGCGAACACCATATATTTT. Translating it yields CASSLAANTIYF. The V gene is TRBV7-2, the J gene TRBJ1-3; D gene uncertain. The V end was cut by 0 bases, the J end by 7 bases, with 4 bases between. Germline V gene sequence: CDR1 SGHTA, CDR2 FQGNSA. This CDR3 has 12 amino acids.

The rearrangement links TRBV18 to TRBJ2-7, with D uncertain. CDR1 and CDR2 from the germline V gene are KGHSH and LQKENI. V was clipped by 2 bases and J by 5 bases, with 4 bases between them. The CDR3 spans 11 residues. CDR3 protein: CASSPGHEQYF. The CDR3 nucleotides are TGTGCCAGCTCACCAGGGCACGAGCAGTACTTC.

The chain combines TRBV5-1 with TRBJ1-1; 9 nucleotides line up with TRBD1. Germline CDR1 reads SGHRS; CDR2 reads YFSETQ. Trimming removed 4 bases from V and 1 base from J; junction bases left unmatched: 8. The CDR3 contains 16 residues. The DNA of the CDR3 is TGCGCCAGCAGCCCGACAGGGGGAAAGAGGAACACTGAAGCTTTCTTT. This gives the protein CASSPTGGKRNTEAFF.

The chain has TRBV7-2 and TRBJ2-4; D gene ambiguous. The V gene's germline CDR1 is SGHTA and CDR2 FQGNSA. V dropped 1 base and J dropped 4 bases, with 11 bases sitting between them. CDR3 length: 15 residues. In DNA, the CDR3 is TGTGCCAGCAGCTTAGAGCGTGCAGGAAAAAACATTCAGTACTTC. Translated: CASSLERAGKNIQYF.

This clonotype was counted only a few times. This sequence joins TRBV7-9 and TRBJ2-5; D gene ambiguous. Germline loops: CDR1 SEHNR, CDR2 FQNEAQ (reference sequence). With 1 base removed from V and 7 bases from J, the gap between germline ends came to 7 bases. There are 12 residues in the CDR3. The CDR3 sequence: CASSLERGTQYF. In DNA, the CDR3 is TGTGCCAGCAGCTTAGAGCGAGGGACCCAGTACTTC.

This sequence joins TRBV7-2 and TRBJ2-7; no definite D call. Germline loops: CDR1 SGHTA, CDR2 FQGNSA. The CDR3 sequence is 13 residues long. V lost 4 bases, J lost 2 bases, and 9 bases lay in between. In nucleotides, the CDR3 is TGTGCCAGCAGCTCCATTGACCCCTACGAGCAGTACTTC. Translation gives CASSSIDPYEQYF.

V usage is TRBV2 and J usage is TRBJ2-3, with 8 positions matching TRBD1. CDR1 and CDR2 from the germline V gene are SNHLY and FYNNEI. V lost 4 bases and J lost 4; bases outside the gene matches: 4. CDR3 length: 14 amino acids. The CDR3 is CASSVGQGPDTQYF. The CDR3 DNA reads as TGTGCCAGCAGTGTTGGACAGGGTCCAGATACGCAGTATTTT.

The V call is TRBV25-1, the J call TRBJ2-2; D gene ambiguous. The V and J ends lost 7 bases and 3 bases respectively, with 9 bases between them. Germline CDR1 and CDR2: MGHDK and SYGVNS. This CDR3 is built from 13 residues. This CDR3 reads CASTERDTGELFF. The CDR3 DNA reads as TGTGCCAGCACGGAACGAGACACCGGGGAGCTGTTTTTT.

The chain carries TRBV6-1 and TRBJ2-3; 8 bases are a match to TRBD2. Looked up from germline, CDR1 is MNHNS and CDR2 is SASEGT. CDR3 length: 14 amino acids. The V and J ends lost 7 bases and 6 bases, in that order; junction bases with no gene match: 9. CDR3 coding DNA: TGTGCCAGCACCCTCGGGGGGGCGGCGGATACGCAGTATTTT. This codes for CASTLGGAADTQYF.

The chain recombines TRBV19 with TRBJ1-1; no clear D gene. CDR3 length equals 13 residues. Germline-derived CDR1 and CDR2 are LNHDA and SQIVND (reference sequence). V was trimmed by 3 bases and J by 5 bases, leaving 10 bases between them. CDR3 amino acids: CASSMTRETEAFF. The CDR3, as DNA: TGTGCCAGTAGTATGACTCGGGAGACTGAAGCTTTCTTT.

This clonotype turned up a few times. The CDR3 spells CASNDPSYEQYF. The CDR3 DNA reads TGTGCCAGCAATGATCCCTCCTACGAGCAGTACTTC. This rearrangement joins TRBV6-6 to TRBJ2-7; D is ambiguous. Germline CDR1 is MNHNY and CDR2 is SVGAGI (reference sequence). V was pared by 7 bases and J by 0 bases, with 7 bases between. The CDR3 consists of 12 residues.

As regards this clonotype: Sequence at one end of the junction differs from germline and may be a read error. The chain links TRBV5-1 to TRBJ1-1, with D possibly being TRBD1 (6 bases). The CDR3 length is 15 residues. Germline V gives CDR1 SGHRS, CDR2 YFSETQ. CDR3 DNA sequence: TGCGCCAGCAGCTTGGAGGGGGGTGTGAACATTGAAGCTTTCTTT. Protein sequence: CASSLEGGVNIEAFF.

This clonotype showed up many times. The chain carries TRBV12-3 or TRBV12-4 and TRBJ1-2, with unresolved D. The V end lost 1 base, the J end lost 8 bases, and 8 bases lay between the germline ends. The CDR3 is 12 amino acids. CDR3 bases: TGTGCCAGCAGTTTAGAGGGCGCGGGCTACACCTTC. It specifies CASSLEGAGYTF.

This clonotype turned up a few times. The V call is TRBV7-2, the J call TRBJ2-7; D might be TRBD2 (5 bases). This CDR3 spans 15 amino acids. Germline V CDR1 and CDR2: SGHTA, FQGNSA. V lost 1 base to trimming and J lost 3 bases, with 13 bases between them. Here the CDR3 reads CASSLGFVEGYEQYF. DNA for the CDR3: TGTGCCAGCAGCTTAGGGTTTGTCGAGGGCTACGAGCAGTACTTC. The whole variable domain, filled in from reference TRBV7-2 and TRBJ2-7, reads GAGVSQSPSNKVTEKGKDVELRCDPISGHTALYWYRQSLGQGLEFLIYFQGNSAPDKSGLPSDRFSAERTGGSVSTLTIQRTQQEDSAVYLCASSLGFVEGYEQYFGPGTRLTVT.

This clonotype was seen many times. The CDR3 bases are TGCGCCAGCAGCTTCGGGAAGGGTCAGCCCCAGCATTTT. It translates to CASSFGKGQPQHF. The chain combines TRBV5-1 with TRBJ1-5, with D unresolved. Germline CDR1 SGHRS, CDR2 YFSETQ. Trimming cost V 2 bases and J 6 bases, with 9 bases left between them. This CDR3 is 13 amino acids long.